This T cell receptor (beta chain) was profiled in a study of cytotoxic CD8 clonotypes in ibrutinib-treated CLL. Study in general: After treatment lasting a median roughly 13 months, range 6 to 36, response samples were collected. Among the samples, the mean was about 270,000 productive templates and 94,082 productive rearrangements. Study-wide points: Baseline levels were approached again at progression, after clonality had risen at ibrutinib response.

Concerning this clone: Its antigen remains unknown.

The planned depth of sequencing spanned 1 in 200,000 to 1 in 1 million T cells. Generated by immunoSEQ multiplex PCR, the TCRdb table keeps only in-frame clones and is missing some. The sample records 49,000 or so clones, 53% being singletons. The germline V gene has CDR1 SGHDN and CDR2 FVKESK. The CDR3 spans 16 residues. Trimming stripped 1 base from V and 7 bases from J, with 19 bases between. This TCR came from a human donor with chronic lymphocytic leukemia. The chain joins TRBV14 to TRBJ2-5; D may match TRBD1 or TRBD2 (5 bases each). The material sequenced was PBMCs, taken after 12 months of ibrutinib treatment. DNA of the CDR3: TGTGCCAGCAGCCAAGTACGGGGCTCCCCCTGGGGGACCCAGTACTTC. Protein: CASSQVRGSPWGTQYF.